This entry concerns a single T cell receptor beta chain. Its antigen is unidentified. Peripheral blood was drawn, ten milliliters per donor. Isolating PBMCs gave at least 6 million of these cells per sample. This record comes from a study of blood T cells in healthy people across ages. Overall study findings and caveats: Unsorted PBMC material precluded a definitive naive versus antigen-experienced comparison. Older individuals had lower TCR beta diversity per million T cells (the decline was roughly linear).

The second PCR ran roughly 7 to 11 cycles with a sample-barcoded 5' primer and J-beta primers. TCRdb used MiXCR to reprocess the 5' RACE reads, holding one entry per CDR3 protein. Among just under 900,000 distinct CDR3 sequences, around 30% were seen once, and the ten largest hold around 15%. Sequencing was performed on blood. The clonotype originates from a woman older than 75 in good health.

The CDR3 DNA reads TGTGCCAGCAGCTTAGGGGGGACAGGGGATGAAAATGGCTACACCTTC. Translated: CASSLGGTGDENGYTF. The V call is TRBV7-2, the J call TRBJ1-2, with 10 bases aligning to TRBD1. Germline CDR1 is SGHTA and CDR2 is FQGNSA. The CDR3 spans 16 residues. V was pared by 1 base and J by 6 bases, with 8 bases of the junction left unmatched. The whole variable domain, filled in from reference TRBV7-2 and TRBJ1-2, reads GAGVSQSPSNKVTEKGKDVELRCDPISGHTALYWYRQSLGQGLEFLIYFQGNSAPDKSGLPSDRFSAERTGGSVSTLTIQRTQQEDSAVYLCASSLGGTGDENGYTFGSGTRLTVV.